This TCR beta chain was sequenced during a study of cytomegalovirus exposure and HLA in healthy donors. This CDR3 is 14 amino acids long. V was shortened by 4 bases and J by 3 bases, with 14 bases between the two germline ends. The V gene's germline CDR1 is GTSNPN and CDR2 SVGIG (reference sequence). Healthy bone marrow donors made up the donor group. Primers included in the PCR were 60 Vbeta and 13 Jbeta primers. TCRdb keeps only in-frame clones here, not all; method: immunoSEQ multiplex PCR. The sample holds roughly 150,000 clones, 70% to 80% seen once. As for this clone: Its target is unknown.

Study-wide results and limits: The classifier was said to identify cytomegalovirus status with high specificity and sensitivity. In a later analysis, across HLA loci, associated TCR counts were highest for DRB1, lowest for HLA-C.

This TCR was recovered from a man younger than 40 in good health and CMV-seronegative. The specimen was PBMCs. The J gene is TRBJ2-3, the V gene TRBV30; D remains ambiguous. The CDR3: CAWKPGVLTDTQYF. CDR3 coding DNA: TGTGCCTGGAAGCCGGGTGTTTTGACAGATACGCAGTATTTT.